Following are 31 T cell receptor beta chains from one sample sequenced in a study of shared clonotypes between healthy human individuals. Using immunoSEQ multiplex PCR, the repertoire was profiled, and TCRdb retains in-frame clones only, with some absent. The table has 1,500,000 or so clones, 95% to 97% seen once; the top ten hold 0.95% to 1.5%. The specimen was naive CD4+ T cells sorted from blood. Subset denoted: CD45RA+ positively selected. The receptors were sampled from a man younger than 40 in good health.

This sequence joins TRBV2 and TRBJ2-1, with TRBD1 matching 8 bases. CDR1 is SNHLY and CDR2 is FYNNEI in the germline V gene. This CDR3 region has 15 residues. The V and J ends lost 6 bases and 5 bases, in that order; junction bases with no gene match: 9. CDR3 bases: TGTGCCAGCAGCGTGGACAGGGTTGGGGACAATGAGCAGTTCTTC. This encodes CASSVDRVGDNEQFF. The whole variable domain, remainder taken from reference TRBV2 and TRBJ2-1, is EPEVTQTPSHQVTQMGQEVILRCVPISNHLYFYWYRQILGQKVEFLVSFYNNEISEKSEIFDDQFSVERPDGSNFTLKIRSTKLEDSAMYFCASSVDRVGDNEQFFGPGTRLTVL.

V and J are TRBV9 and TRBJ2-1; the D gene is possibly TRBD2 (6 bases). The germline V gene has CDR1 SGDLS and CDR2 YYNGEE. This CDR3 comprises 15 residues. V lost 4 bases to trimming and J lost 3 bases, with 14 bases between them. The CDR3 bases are TGTGCCAGCAGCTACCGGGACTCCTTCTACAATGAGCAGTTCTTC. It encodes CASSYRDSFYNEQFF.

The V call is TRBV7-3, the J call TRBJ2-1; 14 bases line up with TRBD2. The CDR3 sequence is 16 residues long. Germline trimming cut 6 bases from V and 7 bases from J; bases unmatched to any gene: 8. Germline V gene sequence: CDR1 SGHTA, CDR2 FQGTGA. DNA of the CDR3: TGTGCCAGCAGTCCTCGGGGACTAGCGGGAGTGAATGAGCAGTTCTTC. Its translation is CASSPRGLAGVNEQFF.

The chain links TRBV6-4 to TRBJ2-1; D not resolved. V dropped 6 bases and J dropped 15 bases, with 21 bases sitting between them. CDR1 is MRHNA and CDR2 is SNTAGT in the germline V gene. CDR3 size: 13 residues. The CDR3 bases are TGTGCCAGCAGCGCATCAACTGCTGGGGTCGCGTTCTTC. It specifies CASSASTAGVAFF.

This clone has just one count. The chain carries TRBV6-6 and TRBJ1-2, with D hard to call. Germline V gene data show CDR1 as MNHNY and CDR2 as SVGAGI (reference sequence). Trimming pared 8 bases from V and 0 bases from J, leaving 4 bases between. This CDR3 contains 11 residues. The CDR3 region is CASSPNYGYTF. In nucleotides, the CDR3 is TGTGCCAGCTCGCCTAACTATGGCTACACCTTC.

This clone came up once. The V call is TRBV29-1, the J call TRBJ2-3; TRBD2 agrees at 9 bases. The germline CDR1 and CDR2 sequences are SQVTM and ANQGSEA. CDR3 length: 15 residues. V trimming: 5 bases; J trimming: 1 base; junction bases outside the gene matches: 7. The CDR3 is CSVHGASGGTDTQYF. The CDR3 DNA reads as TGCAGCGTTCATGGGGCTAGCGGGGGCACAGATACGCAGTATTTT.

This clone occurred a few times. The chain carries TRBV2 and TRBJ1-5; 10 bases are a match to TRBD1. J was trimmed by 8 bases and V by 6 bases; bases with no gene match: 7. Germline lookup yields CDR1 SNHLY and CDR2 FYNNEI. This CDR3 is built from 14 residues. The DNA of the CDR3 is TGTGCCAGCAGCGCGGACAGGGGGGTCGAGCCCCAGCATTTT. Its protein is CASSADRGVEPQHF.

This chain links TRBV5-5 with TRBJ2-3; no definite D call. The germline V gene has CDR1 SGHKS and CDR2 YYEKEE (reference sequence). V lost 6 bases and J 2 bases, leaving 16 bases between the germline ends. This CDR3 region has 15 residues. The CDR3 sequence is CASTLNLRHTDTQYF. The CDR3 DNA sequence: TGTGCCAGCACACTAAACCTACGACACACAGATACGCAGTATTTT.

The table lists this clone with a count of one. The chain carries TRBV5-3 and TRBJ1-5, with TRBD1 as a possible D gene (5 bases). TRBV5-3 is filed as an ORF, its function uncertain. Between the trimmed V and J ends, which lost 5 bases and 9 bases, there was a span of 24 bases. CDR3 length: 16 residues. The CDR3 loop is CARRRRQHTPFVPQHF. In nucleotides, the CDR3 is TGTGCCAGAAGAAGACGACAGCATACCCCTTTCGTGCCCCAGCATTTT.

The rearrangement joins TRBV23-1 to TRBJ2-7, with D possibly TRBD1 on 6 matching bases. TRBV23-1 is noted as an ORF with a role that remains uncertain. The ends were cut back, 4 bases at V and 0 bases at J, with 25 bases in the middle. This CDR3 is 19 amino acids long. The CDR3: CASSLPATCGGRHSYEQYF. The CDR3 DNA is TGCGCCAGCAGTCTTCCGGCGACGTGTGGGGGCAGACACTCCTACGAGCAGTACTTC.

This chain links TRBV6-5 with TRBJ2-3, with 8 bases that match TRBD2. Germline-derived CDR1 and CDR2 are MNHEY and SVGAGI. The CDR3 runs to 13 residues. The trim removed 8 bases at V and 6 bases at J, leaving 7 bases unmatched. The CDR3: CASFSGTLDTQYF. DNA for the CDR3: TGTGCCAGCTTTAGCGGGACCCTGGATACGCAGTATTTT.

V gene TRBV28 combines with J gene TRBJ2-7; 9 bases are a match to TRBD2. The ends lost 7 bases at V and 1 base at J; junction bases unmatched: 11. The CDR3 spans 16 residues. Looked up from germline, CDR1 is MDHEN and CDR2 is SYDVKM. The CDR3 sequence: CASNLGAGGFSYEQYF. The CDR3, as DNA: TGTGCCAGCAACTTGGGAGCGGGAGGTTTTTCCTACGAGCAGTACTTC.

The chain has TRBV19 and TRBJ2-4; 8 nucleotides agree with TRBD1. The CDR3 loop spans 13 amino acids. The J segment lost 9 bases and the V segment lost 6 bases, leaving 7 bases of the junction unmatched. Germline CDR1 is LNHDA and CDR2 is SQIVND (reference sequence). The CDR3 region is CASSAGGWVIQYF. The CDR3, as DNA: TGTGCCAGTAGCGCAGGGGGCTGGGTCATTCAGTACTTC.

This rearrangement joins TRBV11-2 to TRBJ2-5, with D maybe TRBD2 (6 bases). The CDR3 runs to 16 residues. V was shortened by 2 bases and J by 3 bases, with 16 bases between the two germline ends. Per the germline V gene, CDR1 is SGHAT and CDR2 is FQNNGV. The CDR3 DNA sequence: TGTGCCAGCAGCTTATCCGGGGGACTTTATGAAGAGACCCAGTACTTC. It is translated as CASSLSGGLYEETQYF. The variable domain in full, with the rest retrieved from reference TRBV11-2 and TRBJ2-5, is EAGVAQSPRYKIIEKRQSVAFWCNPISGHATLYWYQQILGQGPKLLIQFQNNGVVDDSQLPKDRFSAERLKGVDSTLKIQPAKLEDSAVYLCASSLSGGLYEETQYFGPGTRLLVL.

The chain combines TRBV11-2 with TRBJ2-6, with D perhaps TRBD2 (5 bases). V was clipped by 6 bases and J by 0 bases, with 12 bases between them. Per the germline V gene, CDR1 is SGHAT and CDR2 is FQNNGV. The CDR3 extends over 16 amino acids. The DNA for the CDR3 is TGTGCCAGCAGTAGGGTTGAGGGCTCTGGGGCCAACGTCCTGACTTTC. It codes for CASSRVEGSGANVLTF.

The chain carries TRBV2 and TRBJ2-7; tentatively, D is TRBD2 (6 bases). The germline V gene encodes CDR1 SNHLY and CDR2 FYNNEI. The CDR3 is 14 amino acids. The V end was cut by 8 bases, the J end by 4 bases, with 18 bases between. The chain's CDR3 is CASAGTGTPYEQYF. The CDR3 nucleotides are TGTGCCAGCGCGGGAACCGGGACCCCATACGAGCAGTACTTC.

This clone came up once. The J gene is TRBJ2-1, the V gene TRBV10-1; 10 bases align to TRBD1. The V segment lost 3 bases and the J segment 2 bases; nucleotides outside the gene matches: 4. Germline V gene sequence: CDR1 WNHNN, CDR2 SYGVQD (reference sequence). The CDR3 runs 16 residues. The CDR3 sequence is CASSDSDRGPYNEQFF. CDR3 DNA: TGCGCCAGCAGTGACTCTGACAGGGGGCCCTACAATGAGCAGTTCTTC.

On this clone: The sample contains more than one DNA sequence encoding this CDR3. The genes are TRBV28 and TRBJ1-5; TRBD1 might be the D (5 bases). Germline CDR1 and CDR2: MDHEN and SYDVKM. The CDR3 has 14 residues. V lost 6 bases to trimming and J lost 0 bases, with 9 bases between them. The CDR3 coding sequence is TGTGCCAGCAGCCCAGACAGTAGCAATCAGCCCCAGCATTTT. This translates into CASSPDSSNQPQHF.

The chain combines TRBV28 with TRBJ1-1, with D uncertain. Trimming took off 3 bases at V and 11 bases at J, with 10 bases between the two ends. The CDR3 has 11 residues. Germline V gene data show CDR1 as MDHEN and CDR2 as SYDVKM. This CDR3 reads CASSFLAGAFF. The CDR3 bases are TGTGCCAGCAGTTTTCTGGCTGGGGCTTTCTTT.

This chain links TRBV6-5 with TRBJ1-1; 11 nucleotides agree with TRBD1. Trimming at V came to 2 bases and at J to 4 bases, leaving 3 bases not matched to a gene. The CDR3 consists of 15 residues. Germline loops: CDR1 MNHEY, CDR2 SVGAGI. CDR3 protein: CASSYVGTGGTEAFF. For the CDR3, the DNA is TGTGCCAGCAGTTACGTAGGGACAGGGGGCACTGAAGCTTTCTTT.

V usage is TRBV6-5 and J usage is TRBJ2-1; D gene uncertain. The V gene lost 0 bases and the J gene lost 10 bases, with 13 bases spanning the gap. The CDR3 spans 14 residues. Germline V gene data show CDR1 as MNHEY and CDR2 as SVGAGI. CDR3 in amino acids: CASSYSTPNSEQFF. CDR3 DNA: TGTGCCAGCAGTTACTCGACCCCAAACAGCGAGCAGTTCTTC.

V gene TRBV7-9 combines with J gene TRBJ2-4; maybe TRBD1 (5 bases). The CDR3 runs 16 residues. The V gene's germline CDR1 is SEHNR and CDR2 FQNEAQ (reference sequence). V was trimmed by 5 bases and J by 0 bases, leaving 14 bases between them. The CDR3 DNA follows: TGTGCCAGCAGCCAAGGACAATATGTAGCCAAAAACATTCAGTACTTC. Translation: CASSQGQYVAKNIQYF.

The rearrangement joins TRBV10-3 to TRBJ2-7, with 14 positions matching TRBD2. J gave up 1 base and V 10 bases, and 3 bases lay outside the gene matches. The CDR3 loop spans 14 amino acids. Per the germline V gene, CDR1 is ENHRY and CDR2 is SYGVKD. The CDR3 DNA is TGTGCCACTCGGACTAGCGGGGGGTCCTACGAGCAGTACTTC. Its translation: CATRTSGGSYEQYF.

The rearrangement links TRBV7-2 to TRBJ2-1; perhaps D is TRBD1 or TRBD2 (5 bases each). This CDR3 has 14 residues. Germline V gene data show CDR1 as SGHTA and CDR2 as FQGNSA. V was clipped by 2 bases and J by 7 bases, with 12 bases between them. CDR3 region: CASSLSRDLNEQFF. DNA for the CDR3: TGTGCCAGCAGCTTAAGTCGGGACCTGAATGAGCAGTTCTTC.

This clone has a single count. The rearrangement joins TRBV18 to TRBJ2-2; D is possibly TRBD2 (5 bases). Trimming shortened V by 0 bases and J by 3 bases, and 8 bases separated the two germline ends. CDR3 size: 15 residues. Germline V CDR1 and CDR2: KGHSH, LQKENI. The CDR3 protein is CASSPPRTHTGELFF. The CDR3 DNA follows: TGTGCCAGCTCACCACCTAGGACTCACACCGGGGAGCTGTTTTTT.

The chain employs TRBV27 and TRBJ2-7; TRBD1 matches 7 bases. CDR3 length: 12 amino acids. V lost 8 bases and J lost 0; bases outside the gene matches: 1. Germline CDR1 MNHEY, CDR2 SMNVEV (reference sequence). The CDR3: CASRDSSYEQYF. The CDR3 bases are TGTGCCAGCCGGGACAGCTCCTACGAGCAGTACTTC.

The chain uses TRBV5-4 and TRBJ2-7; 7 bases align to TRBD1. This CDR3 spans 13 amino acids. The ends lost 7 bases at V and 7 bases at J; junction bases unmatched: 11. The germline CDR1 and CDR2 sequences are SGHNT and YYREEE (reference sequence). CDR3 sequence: CASGSQGFGEQYF. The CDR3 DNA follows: TGTGCCAGCGGATCACAGGGGTTTGGTGAGCAGTACTTC.

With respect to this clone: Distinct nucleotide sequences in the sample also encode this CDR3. The CDR3 spells CASSYGLAGYQETQYF. CDR3 sequence (DNA): TGCGCCAGCAGCTATGGACTAGCGGGCTACCAAGAGACCCAGTACTTC. V gene TRBV5-1 combines with J gene TRBJ2-5; 11 bases line up with TRBD2. This CDR3 spans 16 amino acids. CDR1 is SGHRS and CDR2 is YFSETQ in the germline V gene. V lost 3 bases and J lost 0; bases outside the gene matches: 4.

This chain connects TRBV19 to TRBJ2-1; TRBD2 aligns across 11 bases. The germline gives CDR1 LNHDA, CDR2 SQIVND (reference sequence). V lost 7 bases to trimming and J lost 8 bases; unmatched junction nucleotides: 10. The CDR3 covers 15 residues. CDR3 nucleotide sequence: TGTGCCAGTACCCAACTAGCGGGAGCTATTGATGAGCAGTTCTTC. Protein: CASTQLAGAIDEQFF. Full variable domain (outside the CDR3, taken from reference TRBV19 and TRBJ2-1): DGGITQSPKYLFRKEGQNVTLSCEQNLNHDAMYWYRQDPGQGLRLIYYSQIVNDFQKGDIAEGYSVSREKKESFPLTVTSAQKNPTAFYLCASTQLAGAIDEQFFGPGTRLTVL.

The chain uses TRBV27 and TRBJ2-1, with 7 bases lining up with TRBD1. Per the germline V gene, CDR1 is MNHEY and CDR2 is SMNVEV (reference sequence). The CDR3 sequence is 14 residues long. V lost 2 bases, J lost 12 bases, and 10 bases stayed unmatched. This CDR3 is CASSLIPGRGLQFF. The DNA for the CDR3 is TGTGCCAGCAGTTTAATCCCAGGCAGGGGGTTGCAGTTCTTC.

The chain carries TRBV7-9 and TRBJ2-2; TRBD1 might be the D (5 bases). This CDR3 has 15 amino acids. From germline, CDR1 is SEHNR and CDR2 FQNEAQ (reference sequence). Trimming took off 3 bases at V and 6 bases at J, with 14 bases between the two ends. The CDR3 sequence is CASSFQDISPGELFF. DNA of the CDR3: TGTGCCAGCAGCTTCCAGGACATTTCCCCCGGGGAGCTGTTTTTT.